The 26 T cell receptor beta chains below come from one sample, sequenced in a study of OX40 agonist ivuxolimab in advanced cancers. Clones were read by immunoSEQ multiplex PCR, and TCRdb kept only the in-frame ones, dropping some. Altogether around 20,000 clones are present, 74% being singletons, with the ten largest covering around 30%. This specimen was CD4+ or CD8+ T cells sorted from blood, taken in a trial of the OX40 agonist ivuxolimab. The receptors originated from an adult with an advanced solid tumor such as melanoma, head and neck, liver or kidney cancer.

The chain is built from TRBV4-3 and TRBJ2-4; tentatively, D is TRBD2 (6 bases). The CDR3 spans 15 residues. The germline V gene has CDR1 LGHNA and CDR2 YSLEER. The ends were cut back, 3 bases at V and 8 bases at J, with 17 bases in the middle. The CDR3 sequence is CASSHDDRTGDIQYF. The CDR3, as DNA: TGCGCCAGCAGCCATGATGACAGAACGGGGGACATTCAGTACTTC.

The gene calls are TRBV19 and TRBJ1-1, with TRBD1 as a possible D gene (5 bases). V shed 1 base and J shed 2 bases, with 8 bases lying between them. Germline V gives CDR1 LNHDA, CDR2 SQIVND (reference sequence). The CDR3 consists of 14 residues. The CDR3 DNA reads as TGTGCCAGTAGTATAGGGGGCAGCAACACTGAAGCTTTCTTT. This codes for CASSIGGSNTEAFF. Based on the CDR3 plus reference TRBV19 and TRBJ1-1, the full variable domain is DGGITQSPKYLFRKEGQNVTLSCEQNLNHDAMYWYRQDPGQGLRLIYYSQIVNDFQKGDIAEGYSVSREKKESFPLTVTSAQKNPTAFYLCASSIGGSNTEAFFGQGTRLTVV.

This sequence joins TRBV6-1 and TRBJ1-2; TRBD1 aligns across 12 bases. Trimming took 7 bases from V and 8 from J; bases not matched to a gene: 5. Germline-derived CDR1 and CDR2 are MNHNS and SASEGT. The CDR3 runs 13 residues. The CDR3 DNA follows: TGTGCCAGCACCCGGGACAGGGGGCTAGGCTACACCTTC. Translation gives CASTRDRGLGYTF.

This clone was seen a few times. The rearrangement links TRBV7-8 to TRBJ1-2; D remains ambiguous. CDR3 size: 13 residues. V was pared by 5 bases and J by 3 bases, with 10 bases between. From germline, CDR1 is SGHVS and CDR2 FQNEAQ. The CDR3 DNA is TGTGCCAGCAGCCCAGGTTTTGACTATGGCTACACCTTC. It yields the protein CASSPGFDYGYTF.

The V gene is TRBV10-3, the J gene TRBJ1-1; D is uncertain. V dropped 4 bases and J dropped 0 bases, with 6 bases sitting between them. The germline CDR1 and CDR2 sequences are ENHRY and SYGVKD. This CDR3 is 13 amino acids long. The CDR3 loop is CAISGEMNTEAFF. CDR3 nucleotides: TGTGCCATCAGTGGAGAAATGAACACTGAAGCTTTCTTT.

The chain employs TRBV10-1 and TRBJ2-7; D remains unclear. Deletions cut 8 bases from V and 0 bases from J, with 11 bases between. From germline, CDR1 is WNHNN and CDR2 SYGVQD (reference sequence). This CDR3 is 13 amino acids long. The CDR3 loop reads CASPDGDSYEQYF. The CDR3 bases are TGCGCCAGCCCGGACGGAGACTCCTACGAGCAGTACTTC.

This clone was counted once. The V gene is TRBV6-5, the J gene TRBJ1-5; perhaps TRBD1 as D (6 bases). Germline values: CDR1 MNHEY, CDR2 SVGAGI. V lost 5 bases and J lost 1, with 9 bases in between. This CDR3 is 14 amino acids long. CDR3 in DNA: TGTGCCAGCAGTCCCGGACAGAGCAATCAGCCCCAGCATTTT. Encoded protein: CASSPGQSNQPQHF.

V and J are TRBV30 and TRBJ2-5; no clear D. The better agreement between TRBJ2-7 and the DNA end casts doubt on the J call. CDR3 length: 13 residues. Germline V gene lookup returns CDR1 GTSNPN and CDR2 SVGIG (reference sequence). Here the CDR3 reads CAWSLDGSYEQYF. Here the CDR3 DNA reads TGTGCCTGGAGTTTAGACGGCTCCTACGAGCAGTACTTC.

The V call is TRBV28, the J call TRBJ1-5, with no clear D. The CDR3 is 15 amino acids. Trimming shortened V by 5 bases and J by 3 bases, and 14 bases separated the two germline ends. Germline CDR1 MDHEN, CDR2 SYDVKM. CDR3 protein: CASSPTTRINQPQHF. For the CDR3, the DNA is TGTGCCAGCAGTCCTACGACCCGGATCAATCAGCCCCAGCATTTT.

This clone was seen a handful of times. The chain has TRBV7-8 and TRBJ2-1; tentatively, D is TRBD2 (6 bases). V lost 2 bases, J lost 0 bases, and 11 bases lay in between. The CDR3 sequence is 16 residues long. Germline lookup yields CDR1 SGHVS and CDR2 FQNEAQ. CDR3 DNA sequence: TGTGCCAGCAGCTTATGGGGGGAGTCCTCCTACAATGAGCAGTTCTTC. It is translated as CASSLWGESSYNEQFF.

CDR3 in amino acids: CASSFRYEQYF. DNA for the CDR3: TGTGCCAGCAGTTTTCGGTACGAGCAGTACTTC. This chain uses TRBV28 with TRBJ2-7; D gene ambiguous. Trimming took off 3 bases at V and 4 bases at J, with 4 bases between the two ends. The CDR3 loop spans 11 amino acids. Germline V CDR1 and CDR2: MDHEN, SYDVKM. Full variable domain (remainder filled in from reference TRBV28 and TRBJ2-7): DVKVTQSSRYLVKRTGEKVFLECVQDMDHENMFWYRQDPGLGLRLIYFSYDVKMKEKGDIPEGYSVSREKKERFSLILESASTNQTSMYLCASSFRYEQYFGPGTRLTVT.

The genes are TRBV27 and TRBJ1-2; D ambiguous. The CDR3 sequence is 15 residues long. CDR1 is MNHEY, CDR2 SMNVEV, per germline (reference sequence). V was trimmed by 3 bases and J by 1 base, leaving 12 bases between them. In DNA form, the CDR3 reads TGTGCCAGCAGTTTTGTCTTGGGCAGTAACTATGGCTACACCTTC. This codes for CASSFVLGSNYGYTF.

The V and J genes are TRBV7-2 and TRBJ1-1; tentative D call: TRBD1 (6 bases). V was cut by 4 bases and J by 10 bases, with 13 bases left in between. Per germline, CDR1 SGHTA and CDR2 FQGNSA. The CDR3 consists of 12 residues. The CDR3 loop is CASSSDRLRAFF. The DNA of the CDR3 is TGTGCCAGCAGCTCAGACAGGTTGAGAGCTTTCTTT.

The chain recombines TRBV28 with TRBJ2-3; unclear D gene. The CDR3 has 13 amino acids. Germline-derived CDR1 and CDR2 are MDHEN and SYDVKM. Trimming took 6 bases from V and 4 from J, leaving 11 bases between them. CDR3 loop: CASSAEVPDTQYF. The CDR3 DNA reads TGTGCCAGCAGCGCGGAAGTACCAGATACGCAGTATTTT.

The chain has TRBV6-6 and TRBJ2-1, with 10 bases fitting TRBD1. Trimming cost V 5 bases and J 8 bases; bases outside gene matches: 6. There are 14 residues in the CDR3. Germline V gene sequence: CDR1 MNHNY, CDR2 SVGAGI (reference sequence). CDR3 sequence reads: CASSPGQGQDEQFF. DNA of the CDR3: TGTGCCAGCAGTCCGGGACAGGGGCAGGATGAGCAGTTCTTC.

A single count supports this clone. The V and J genes are TRBV13 and TRBJ2-5; the D is unclear. The CDR3 sequence is 15 residues long. CDR1 is PRHDT and CDR2 is FYEKMQ in the germline V gene (reference sequence). Trimming took 4 bases from V and 1 from J, leaving 13 bases between them. In DNA, the CDR3 is TGTGCCAGCAGCTGGCTCACGGAGAGCCAAGAGACCCAGTACTTC. This sequence encodes CASSWLTESQETQYF. The complete variable domain, with remaining parts taken from reference TRBV13 and TRBJ2-5, reads AAGVIQSPRHLIKEKRETATLKCYPIPRHDTVYWYQQGPGQDPQFLISFYEKMQSDKGSIPDRFSAQQFSDYHSELNMSSLELGDSALYFCASSWLTESQETQYFGPGTRLLVL.

This clone has only a few counts. V usage is TRBV9 and J usage is TRBJ2-7; unclear D gene. This CDR3 has 13 residues. Trimming cost V 0 bases and J 2 bases, with 6 bases left between them. CDR1 and CDR2 (germline): SGDLS, YYNGEE. The CDR3 region is CASSVGEAYEQYF. For the CDR3, the DNA is TGTGCCAGCAGCGTAGGTGAGGCCTACGAGCAGTACTTC.

This rearrangement joins TRBV19 to TRBJ2-7; TRBD1 matches at 7 bases. The CDR3 consists of 15 residues. The J segment lost 0 bases and the V segment lost 3 bases, leaving 5 bases of the junction unmatched. Germline CDR1 is LNHDA and CDR2 is SQIVND (reference sequence). CDR3 in amino acids: CASSISSGGSYEQYF. DNA of the CDR3: TGTGCCAGTAGTATTTCGTCAGGGGGCTCCTACGAGCAGTACTTC.

The rearrangement joins TRBV28 to TRBJ1-1; D gene unclear. There are 15 residues in the CDR3. CDR1 is MDHEN, CDR2 SYDVKM, per germline. Trimming stripped 2 bases from V and 0 bases from J, with 10 bases between. The CDR3 DNA is TGTGCCAGCAGTTTAGGTTTGGCGCTGAACACTGAAGCTTTCTTT. Translated, it gives CASSLGLALNTEAFF.

This clone has just one count. Other DNA sequences in the sample encode the same CDR3. The chain couples TRBV7-9 to TRBJ1-4; D is undetermined. Trimming removed 3 bases at V and 7 bases at J, with 3 bases between. The CDR3 is 11 amino acids. Germline values: CDR1 SEHNR, CDR2 FQNEAQ (reference sequence). The DNA of the CDR3 is TGTGCCAGCAGCTTTAGTGAAAAACTGTTTTTT. The encoded protein is CASSFSEKLFF. Drawing the rest from reference TRBV7-9 and TRBJ1-4, the complete variable domain is DTGVSQNPRHKITKRGQNVTFRCDPISEHNRLYWYRQTLGQGPEFLTYFQNEAQLEKSRLLSDRFSAERPKGSFSTLEIQRTEQGDSAMYLCASSFSEKLFFGSGTQLSVL.

The chain has TRBV7-8 and TRBJ2-2, with 7 bases fitting TRBD1. Losses at the gene ends were 5 bases for V and 5 bases for J; bases not matched to a gene: 5. CDR1 and CDR2 (germline): SGHVS, FQNEAQ. The CDR3 consists of 14 residues. CDR3 region: CASSPGGQTGELFF. CDR3 in DNA: TGTGCCAGCAGCCCAGGGGGACAGACCGGGGAGCTGTTTTTT.

This rearrangement joins TRBV19 to TRBJ1-1; D gene unclear. The CDR3 spans 14 residues. The ends were cut back, 5 bases at V and 4 bases at J, with 14 bases in the middle. Germline V gives CDR1 LNHDA, CDR2 SQIVND (reference sequence). The CDR3: CASSPPPAGTEAFF. The CDR3 DNA follows: TGTGCCAGTAGTCCCCCCCCGGCCGGCACTGAAGCTTTCTTT. The full variable domain, its missing parts supplied by reference TRBV19 and TRBJ1-1, is DGGITQSPKYLFRKEGQNVTLSCEQNLNHDAMYWYRQDPGQGLRLIYYSQIVNDFQKGDIAEGYSVSREKKESFPLTVTSAQKNPTAFYLCASSPPPAGTEAFFGQGTRLTVV.

The V and J genes are TRBV5-1 and TRBJ2-2; D remains ambiguous. Germline-derived CDR1 and CDR2 are SGHRS and YFSETQ. This CDR3 comprises 18 residues. The germline V and J ends were trimmed by 0 bases and 1 base, with 16 bases remaining between them. CDR3 nucleotides: TGCGCCAGCAGCTTGGCCGGTGGTGGGTACCTGAACACCGGGGAGCTGTTTTTT. It translates to CASSLAGGGYLNTGELFF.

The CDR3, as DNA: TGTGCCAGCAGTCCACAGGGAACTGGGGCCAACGTCCTGACTTTC. Translation: CASSPQGTGANVLTF. The V call is TRBV13, the J call TRBJ2-6, with D possibly matching TRBD1 (6 bases). The CDR3 runs to 15 residues. CDR1 is PRHDT and CDR2 is FYEKMQ in the germline V gene (reference sequence). V was clipped by 6 bases and J by 2 bases, with 11 bases between them.

A word on this clone: An end of the junction differs from the germline gene, which may be a read error. The chain joins TRBV30 to TRBJ1-4; unclear D gene. Per the germline V gene, CDR1 is GTSNPN and CDR2 is SVGIG (reference sequence). This CDR3 comprises 13 residues. CDR3 sequence reads: CAWSVGSGEKLLF. In DNA, the CDR3 is TGTGCCTGGAGTGTAGGGTCTGGTGAAAAACTGCTTTTT.

The rearrangement uses TRBV9 and TRBJ1-4, with 7 bases identical to TRBD1. The V segment lost 4 bases and the J segment 3 bases; nucleotides outside the gene matches: 6. The CDR3 is 15 residues long. Germline CDR1 reads SGDLS; CDR2 reads YYNGEE. CDR3 DNA: TGTGCCAGCAGCTTCGGGACAGCTGCTAATGAAAAACTGTTTTTT. Its protein is CASSFGTAANEKLFF.